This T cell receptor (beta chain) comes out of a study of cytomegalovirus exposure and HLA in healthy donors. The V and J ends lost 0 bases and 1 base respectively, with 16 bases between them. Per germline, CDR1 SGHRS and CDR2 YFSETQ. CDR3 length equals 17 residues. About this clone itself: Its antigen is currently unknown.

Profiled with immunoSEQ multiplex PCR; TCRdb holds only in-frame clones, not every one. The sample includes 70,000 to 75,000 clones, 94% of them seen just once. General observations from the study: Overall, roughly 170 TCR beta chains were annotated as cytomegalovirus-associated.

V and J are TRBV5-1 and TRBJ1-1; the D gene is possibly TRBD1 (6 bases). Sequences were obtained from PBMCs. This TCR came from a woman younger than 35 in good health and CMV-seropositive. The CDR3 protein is CASSLGFGQGSNTEAFF. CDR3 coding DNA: TGCGCCAGCAGCTTGGGTTTTGGCCAGGGGTCGAACACTGAAGCTTTCTTT.